This T cell receptor (beta chain) was found in a study of T cells in Graves' hyperthyroidism and ophthalmopathy. This clonotype turned up a few times. Germline V CDR1 and CDR2: MGHRA, YSYEKL. Trimming shortened V by 1 base and J by 6 bases, and 10 bases separated the two germline ends. The CDR3 length is 14 residues. Researchers took RNA transcripts and amplified the TCR beta CDR3 regions from them. The TCR CDR3 first-round RT-PCR relied on the HTBI primer set. TCRdb passed the multiplex PCR reads through MiXCR, listing each CDR3 protein once. The profile covers hundreds of thousands of distinct CDR3 sequences, with around 15% appearing a single time and about 20% taken by the ten largest.

The chain carries TRBV4-1 and TRBJ1-5; D might be TRBD1 (5 bases). The clonotype was recovered from a young woman with Graves' hyperthyroidism. The sequenced sample was blood. The CDR3 DNA follows: TGCGCCAGCAGCCAAGGGGGGGGACGTCAGCCCCAGCATTTT. Amino acid sequence: CASSQGGGRQPQHF.